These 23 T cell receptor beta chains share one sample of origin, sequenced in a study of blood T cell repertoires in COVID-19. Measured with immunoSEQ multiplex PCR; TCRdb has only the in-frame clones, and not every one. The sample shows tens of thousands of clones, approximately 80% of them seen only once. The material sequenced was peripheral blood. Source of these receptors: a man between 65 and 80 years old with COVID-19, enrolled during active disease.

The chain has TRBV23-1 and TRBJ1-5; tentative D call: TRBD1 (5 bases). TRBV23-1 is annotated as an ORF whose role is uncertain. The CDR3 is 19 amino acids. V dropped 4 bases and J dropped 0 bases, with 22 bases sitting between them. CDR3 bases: TGCGCCAGCAGTCCCCTCCTCGGGAGGGGTCCATATAGCAATCAGCCCCAGCATTTT. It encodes CASSPLLGRGPYSNQPQHF.

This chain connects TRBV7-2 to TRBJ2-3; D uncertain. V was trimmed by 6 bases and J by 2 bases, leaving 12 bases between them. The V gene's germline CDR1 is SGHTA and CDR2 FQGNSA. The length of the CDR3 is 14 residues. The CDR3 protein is CASRMTRITDTQYF. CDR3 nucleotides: TGTGCCAGCAGAATGACACGCATCACAGATACGCAGTATTTT.

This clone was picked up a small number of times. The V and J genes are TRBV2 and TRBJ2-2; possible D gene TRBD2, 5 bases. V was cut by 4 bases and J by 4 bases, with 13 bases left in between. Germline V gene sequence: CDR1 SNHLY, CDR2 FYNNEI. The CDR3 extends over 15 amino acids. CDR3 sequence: CASSARGQFTGELFF. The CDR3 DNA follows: TGTGCCAGCAGTGCCCGCGGGCAGTTCACCGGGGAGCTGTTTTTT.

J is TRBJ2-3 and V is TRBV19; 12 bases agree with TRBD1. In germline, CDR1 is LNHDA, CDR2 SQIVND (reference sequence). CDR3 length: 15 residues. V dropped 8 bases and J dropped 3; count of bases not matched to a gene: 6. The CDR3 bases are TGTGCCAGTGGGGACAGGGGGCATTCGACAGATACGCAGTATTTT. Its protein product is CASGDRGHSTDTQYF. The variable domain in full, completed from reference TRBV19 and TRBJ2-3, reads DGGITQSPKYLFRKEGQNVTLSCEQNLNHDAMYWYRQDPGQGLRLIYYSQIVNDFQKGDIAEGYSVSREKKESFPLTVTSAQKNPTAFYLCASGDRGHSTDTQYFGPGTRLTVL.

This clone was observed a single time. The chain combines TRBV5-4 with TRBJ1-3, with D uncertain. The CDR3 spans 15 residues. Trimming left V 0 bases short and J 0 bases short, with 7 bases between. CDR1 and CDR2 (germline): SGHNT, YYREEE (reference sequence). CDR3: CASSLAGSSGNTIYF. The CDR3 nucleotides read TGTGCCAGCAGCTTGGCCGGGTCCTCTGGAAACACCATATATTTT.

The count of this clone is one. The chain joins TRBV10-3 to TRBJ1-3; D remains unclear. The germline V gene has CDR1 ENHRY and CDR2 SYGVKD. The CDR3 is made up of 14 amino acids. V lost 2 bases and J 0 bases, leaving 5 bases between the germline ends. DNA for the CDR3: TGTGCCATCAGTGAGCGGGACTCTGGAAACACCATATATTTT. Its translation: CAISERDSGNTIYF.

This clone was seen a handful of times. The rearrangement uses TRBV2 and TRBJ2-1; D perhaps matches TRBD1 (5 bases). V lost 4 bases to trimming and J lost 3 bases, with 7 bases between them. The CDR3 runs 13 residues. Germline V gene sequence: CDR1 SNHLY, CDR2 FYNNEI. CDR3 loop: CASSVQGYNEQFF. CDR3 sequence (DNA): TGTGCCAGCAGTGTTCAGGGCTACAATGAGCAGTTCTTC. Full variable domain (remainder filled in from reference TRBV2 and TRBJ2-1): EPEVTQTPSHQVTQMGQEVILRCVPISNHLYFYWYRQILGQKVEFLVSFYNNEISEKSEIFDDQFSVERPDGSNFTLKIRSTKLEDSAMYFCASSVQGYNEQFFGPGTRLTVL.

This chain's CDR3 is CSASSPRGTGELFF. CDR3 bases: TGCAGTGCTAGTAGTCCTAGGGGCACCGGGGAGCTGTTTTTT. J is TRBJ2-2 and V is TRBV20-1, with a possible D match to TRBD1 (5 bases). Germline-derived CDR1 and CDR2 are DFQATT and SNEGSKA (reference sequence). V was shortened by 3 bases and J by 4 bases, with 12 bases between the two germline ends. The CDR3 consists of 14 residues.

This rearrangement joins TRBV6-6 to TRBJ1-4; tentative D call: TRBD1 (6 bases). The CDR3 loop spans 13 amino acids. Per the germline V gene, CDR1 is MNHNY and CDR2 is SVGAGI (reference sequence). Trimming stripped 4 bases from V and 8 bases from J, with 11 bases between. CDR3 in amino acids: CASSFGQSEKLFF. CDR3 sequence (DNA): TGTGCCAGCAGTTTCGGACAGTCCGAAAAACTGTTTTTT.

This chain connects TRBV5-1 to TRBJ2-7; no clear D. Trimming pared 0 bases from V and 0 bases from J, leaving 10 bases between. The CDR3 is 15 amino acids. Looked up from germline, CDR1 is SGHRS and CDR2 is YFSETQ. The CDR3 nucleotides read TGCGCCAGCAGCTTGGCCGGGTCTAGCTCCTACGAGCAGTACTTC. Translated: CASSLAGSSSYEQYF.

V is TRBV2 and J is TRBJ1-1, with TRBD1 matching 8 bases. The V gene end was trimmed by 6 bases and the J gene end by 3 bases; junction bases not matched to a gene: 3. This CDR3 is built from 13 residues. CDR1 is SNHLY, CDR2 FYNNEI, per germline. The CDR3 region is CASSEDRDTEAFF. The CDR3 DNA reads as TGTGCCAGCAGCGAGGACAGGGACACTGAAGCTTTCTTT.

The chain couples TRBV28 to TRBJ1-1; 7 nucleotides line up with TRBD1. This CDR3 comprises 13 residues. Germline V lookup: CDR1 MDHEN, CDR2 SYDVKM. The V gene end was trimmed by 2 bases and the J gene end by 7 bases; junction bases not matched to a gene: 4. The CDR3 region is CASSLEGAVEAFF. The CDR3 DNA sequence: TGTGCCAGCAGTTTAGAGGGGGCGGTTGAAGCTTTCTTT.

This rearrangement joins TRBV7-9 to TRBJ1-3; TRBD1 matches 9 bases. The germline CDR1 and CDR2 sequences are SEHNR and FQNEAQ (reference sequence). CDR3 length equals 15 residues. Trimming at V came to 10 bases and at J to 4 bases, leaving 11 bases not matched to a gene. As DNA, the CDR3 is TGTGCCACCAATGACAGGGGGATGTCAGGAAACACCATATATTTT. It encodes CATNDRGMSGNTIYF.

This CDR3 is CASSEWGRERGGTDTQYF. The CDR3 coding sequence is TGTGCCAGCAGTGAATGGGGTAGGGAGCGGGGGGGCACAGATACGCAGTATTTT. This sequence joins TRBV2 and TRBJ2-3, with 9 positions matching TRBD2. The CDR3 totals 18 residues. Germline V gene data show CDR1 as SNHLY and CDR2 as FYNNEI. V lost 2 bases, J lost 1 base, and 10 bases stayed unmatched.

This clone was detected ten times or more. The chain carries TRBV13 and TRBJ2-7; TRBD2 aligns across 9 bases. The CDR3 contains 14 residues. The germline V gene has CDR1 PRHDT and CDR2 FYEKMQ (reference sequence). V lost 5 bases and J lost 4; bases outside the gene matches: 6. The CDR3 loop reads CASSASGVRYEQYF. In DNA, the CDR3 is TGTGCCAGCAGCGCTAGCGGGGTAAGGTACGAGCAGTACTTC.

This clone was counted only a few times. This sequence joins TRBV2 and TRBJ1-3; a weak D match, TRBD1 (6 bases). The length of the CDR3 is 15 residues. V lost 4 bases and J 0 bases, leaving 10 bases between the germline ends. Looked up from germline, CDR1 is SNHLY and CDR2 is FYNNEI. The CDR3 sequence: CASSGDTSSGNTIYF. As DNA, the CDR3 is TGTGCCAGCAGTGGGGACACTAGCTCTGGAAACACCATATATTTT.

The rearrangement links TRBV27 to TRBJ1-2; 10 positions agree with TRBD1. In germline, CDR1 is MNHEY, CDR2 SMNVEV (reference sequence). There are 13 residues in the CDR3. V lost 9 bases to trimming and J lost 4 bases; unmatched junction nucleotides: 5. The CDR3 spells CASDRGHCYGYTF. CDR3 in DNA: TGTGCCAGTGACAGGGGGCACTGCTATGGCTACACCTTC.

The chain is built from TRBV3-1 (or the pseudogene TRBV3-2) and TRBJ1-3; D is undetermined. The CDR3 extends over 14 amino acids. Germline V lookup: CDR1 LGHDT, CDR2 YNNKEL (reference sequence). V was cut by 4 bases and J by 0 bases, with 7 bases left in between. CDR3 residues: CASSLSDSGNTIYF. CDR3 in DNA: TGTGCCAGCAGCCTGAGTGACTCTGGAAACACCATATATTTT.

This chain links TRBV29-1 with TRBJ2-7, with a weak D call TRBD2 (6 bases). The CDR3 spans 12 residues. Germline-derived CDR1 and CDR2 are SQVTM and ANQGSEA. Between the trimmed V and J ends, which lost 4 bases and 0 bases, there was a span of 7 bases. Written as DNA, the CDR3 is TGCAGCGTTGGGCGGGACTCCTACGAGCAGTACTTC. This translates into CSVGRDSYEQYF.

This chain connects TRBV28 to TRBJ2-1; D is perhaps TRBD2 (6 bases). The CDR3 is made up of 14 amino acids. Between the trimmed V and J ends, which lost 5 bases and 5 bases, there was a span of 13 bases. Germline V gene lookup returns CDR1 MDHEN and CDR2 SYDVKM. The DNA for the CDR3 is TGTGCCAGCAGTAAGTCAGCTAGCGACAATGAGCAGTTCTTC. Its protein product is CASSKSASDNEQFF.

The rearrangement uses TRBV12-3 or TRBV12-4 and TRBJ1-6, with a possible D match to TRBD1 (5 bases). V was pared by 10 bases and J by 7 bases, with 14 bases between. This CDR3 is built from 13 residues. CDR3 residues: CATQGTINSPLHF. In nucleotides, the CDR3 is TGTGCCACCCAGGGTACGATCAATTCACCCCTCCACTTT.

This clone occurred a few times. CDR3 residues: CATAPGNEQFF. DNA for the CDR3: TGTGCCACCGCTCCCGGCAATGAGCAGTTCTTC. V usage is TRBV6-6 and J usage is TRBJ2-1, with D unresolved. There are 11 residues in the CDR3. The germline CDR1 and CDR2 sequences are MNHNY and SVGAGI (reference sequence). V dropped 10 bases and J dropped 6 bases, with 10 bases sitting between them.

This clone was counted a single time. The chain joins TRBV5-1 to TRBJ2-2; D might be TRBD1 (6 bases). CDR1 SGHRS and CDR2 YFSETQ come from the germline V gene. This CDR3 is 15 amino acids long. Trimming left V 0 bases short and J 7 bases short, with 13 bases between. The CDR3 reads CASSLAMGAGGELFF. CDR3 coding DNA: TGCGCCAGCAGCTTGGCCATGGGGGCAGGCGGGGAGCTGTTTTTT.